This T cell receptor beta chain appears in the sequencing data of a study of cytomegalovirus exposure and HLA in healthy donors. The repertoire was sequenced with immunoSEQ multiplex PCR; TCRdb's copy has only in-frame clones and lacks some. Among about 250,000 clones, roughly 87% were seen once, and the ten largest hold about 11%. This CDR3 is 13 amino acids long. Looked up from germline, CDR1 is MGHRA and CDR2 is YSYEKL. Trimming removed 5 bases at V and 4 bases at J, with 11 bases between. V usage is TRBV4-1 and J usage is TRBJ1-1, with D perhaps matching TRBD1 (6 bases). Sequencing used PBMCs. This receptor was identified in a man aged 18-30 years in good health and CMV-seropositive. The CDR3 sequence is CASSAGGPTEAFF. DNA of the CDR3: TGCGCCAGCAGCGCGGGGGGGCCCACTGAAGCTTTCTTT.